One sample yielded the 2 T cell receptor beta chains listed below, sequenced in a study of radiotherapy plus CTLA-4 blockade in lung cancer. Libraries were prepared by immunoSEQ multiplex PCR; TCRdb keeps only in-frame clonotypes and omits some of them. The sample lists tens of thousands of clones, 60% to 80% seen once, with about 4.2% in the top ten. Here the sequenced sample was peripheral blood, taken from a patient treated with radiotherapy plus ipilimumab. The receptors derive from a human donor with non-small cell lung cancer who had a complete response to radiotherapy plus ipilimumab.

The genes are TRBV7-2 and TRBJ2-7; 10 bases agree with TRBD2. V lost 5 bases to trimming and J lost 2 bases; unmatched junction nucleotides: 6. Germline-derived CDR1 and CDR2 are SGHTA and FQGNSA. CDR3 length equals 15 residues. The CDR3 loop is CASSVSGGETYEQYF. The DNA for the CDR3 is TGTGCCAGCAGCGTAAGCGGGGGGGAGACCTACGAGCAGTACTTC.

As DNA, the CDR3 is TGTGCCACCAGCAGAGTATTAGCGGGAGGCGGGACCCAGTACTTC. Protein sequence: CATSRVLAGGGTQYF. This chain joins TRBV15 and TRBJ2-5; 10 bases align to TRBD2. The length of the CDR3 is 15 residues. Trimming removed 1 base from V and 7 bases from J; junction bases left unmatched: 6. CDR1 is LNHNV and CDR2 is YYDKDF in the germline V gene (reference sequence). The variable domain in full, with the rest retrieved from reference TRBV15 and TRBJ2-5, is DAMVIQNPRYQVTQFGKPVTLSCSQTLNHNVMYWYQQKSSQAPKLLFHYYDKDFNNEADTPDNFQSRRPNTSFCFLDIRSPGLGDTAMYLCATSRVLAGGGTQYFGPGTRLLVL.